Below are 3 T cell receptor beta chains sequenced from a single sample in a study of blood T cell repertoires in COVID-19. Libraries were prepared by immunoSEQ multiplex PCR; TCRdb keeps only in-frame clonotypes and omits some of them. Here the sample spans 70,000 or so clones, approximately 90% being singletons. Sequencing input: peripheral blood. The receptors come from a woman older than 75 with active COVID-19.

In DNA, the CDR3 is TGTGCCAGCAGCTACTACAGGGGGCGCGGGGAGCTGTTTTTT. Protein sequence: CASSYYRGRGELFF. The V and J genes are TRBV11-2 and TRBJ2-2; 9 bases line up with TRBD1. CDR1 is SGHAT, CDR2 FQNNGV, per germline. V dropped 4 bases and J dropped 7; count of bases not matched to a gene: 4. This CDR3 region has 14 residues.

This chain uses TRBV28 with TRBJ2-5, with 10 nucleotides matching TRBD2. Trimming took 3 bases from V and 5 from J; bases not matched to a gene: 15. This CDR3 comprises 18 residues. Germline V gene sequence: CDR1 MDHEN, CDR2 SYDVKM. The CDR3 loop is CASSFPWTSGREWETQYF. Written as DNA, the CDR3 is TGTGCCAGCAGTTTCCCCTGGACTAGCGGAAGGGAGTGGGAGACCCAGTACTTC.

The DNA of the CDR3 is TGTGCCAGCTCACCCCAATTCAACACCGGGGAGCTGTTTTTT. Its protein product is CASSPQFNTGELFF. This chain links TRBV18 with TRBJ2-2; no reliable D call. The CDR3 has 14 residues. Germline CDR1 KGHSH, CDR2 LQKENI. Trimming shortened V by 3 bases and J by 2 bases, and 7 bases separated the two germline ends.